The 19 T cell receptor beta chains below all came from one sample that was sequenced in a study of shared clonotypes between healthy human individuals. Profiling relied on immunoSEQ multiplex PCR, and the TCRdb table lists in-frame clones only, not all of them. The sample includes about 990,000 clones, around 78% of them seen just once. The specimen sequenced was memory CD4+ T cells from PBMCs. Regarding subset: CD45RA-negative fraction. The receptors shown here come from a man aged 18 to 29 in good health. Some clones in this sample may be carry-over from other donors' samples.

The genes are TRBV29-1 and TRBJ2-3; the D call may be TRBD1 or TRBD2 (5 bases each). This CDR3 is 13 amino acids long. V dropped 7 bases and J dropped 3 bases, with 14 bases sitting between them. CDR1 is SQVTM and CDR2 is ANQGSEA in the germline V gene. CDR3 region: CSAQGELTDTQYF. DNA for the CDR3: TGCAGCGCCCAAGGGGAGTTGACAGATACGCAGTATTTT.

V usage is TRBV12-2 and J usage is TRBJ2-5; the tabulated D call, TRBD2, remains unverified against the DNA. TRBV12-2 is a documented pseudogene. This CDR3 is built from 18 residues. The DNA of the CDR3 is TGTGCAAGTCGCTTAGCCGGGGGGAGGACTAGCGCCAAAGAGACCCAGTACTTC. Translating gives CASRLAGGRTSAKETQYF.

This rearrangement joins TRBV4-2 to TRBJ2-6; D remains unclear. The CDR3 is 17 amino acids. Germline CDR1 and CDR2: LGHNA and YNFKEQ. Trimming took 1 base from V and 1 from J, leaving 11 bases between them. DNA for the CDR3: TGTGCCAGCAGCCAAGTGGGGTTCGGTTCTGGGGCCAACGTCCTGACTTTC. Translated, it gives CASSQVGFGSGANVLTF.

The chain is built from TRBV28 and TRBJ1-1; tentative D call: TRBD1 (5 bases). The CDR3 sequence is 16 residues long. V lost 3 bases to trimming and J lost 2 bases, with 16 bases between them. Germline assignment: CDR1 MDHEN and CDR2 SYDVKM. The CDR3 DNA follows: TGTGCCAGCAGTTTTCATGGGGCCGGGGCCAACACTGAAGCTTTCTTT. Translated, it gives CASSFHGAGANTEAFF.

The chain is built from TRBV5-1 and TRBJ2-7; no clear D. V was trimmed by 5 bases and J by 5 bases, leaving 17 bases between them. Germline-derived CDR1 and CDR2 are SGHRS and YFSETQ. This CDR3 comprises 14 residues. Here the CDR3 reads CASRGNYGLDEQYF. The DNA of the CDR3 is TGCGCCAGCAGGGGAAATTACGGGTTAGACGAGCAGTACTTC.

The CDR3 loop is CASSPRASTDTQYF. The CDR3 region has the DNA TGTGCCAGCAGTCCACGGGCAAGCACAGATACGCAGTATTTT. This rearrangement joins TRBV6-5 to TRBJ2-3; D unclear. V lost 5 bases and J 0 bases, leaving 9 bases between the germline ends. Germline loops: CDR1 MNHEY, CDR2 SVGAGI. The CDR3 has 14 amino acids.

This chain links TRBV12-5 with TRBJ2-7; D is ambiguous. The germline gives CDR1 LGHNT, CDR2 FRNRAP. The V gene lost 0 bases and the J gene lost 0 bases, with 9 bases spanning the gap. The CDR3 runs to 15 residues. The CDR3 DNA sequence: TGTGCTAGTGGTTTGGTACGACTTGGCTCCTACGAGCAGTACTTC. Translated, it gives CASGLVRLGSYEQYF.

The CDR3 DNA follows: TGTGCCAGCAGCTCGATACAGCGATACTACGAGCAGTACTTC. Encoded protein: CASSSIQRYYEQYF. The rearrangement uses TRBV11-2 and TRBJ2-7; no clear D. Per germline, CDR1 SGHAT and CDR2 FQNNGV. There are 14 residues in the CDR3. Trimming removed 4 bases at V and 3 bases at J, with 13 bases between.

With regard to this clone: Other DNA sequences of this sample code for an identical CDR3. This chain links TRBV28 with TRBJ2-5, with 9 bases aligning to TRBD1. The CDR3 covers 13 residues. CDR1 is MDHEN and CDR2 is SYDVKM in the germline V gene. Unmatched junction bases numbered 3, after V lost 6 bases and J lost 4 bases. CDR3 nucleotide sequence: TGTGCCAGCAGGGGGACAGGGCGAGAGACCCAGTACTTC. It yields the protein CASRGTGRETQYF.

The chain carries TRBV28 and TRBJ1-1, with no clear D. Trimming took 7 bases from V and 6 from J, leaving 9 bases between them. There are 11 residues in the CDR3. CDR1 is MDHEN and CDR2 is SYDVKM in the germline V gene. CDR3 in DNA: TGTGCCAGCACCACCCCGGCTGAAGCTTTCTTT. Its protein product is CASTTPAEAFF.

The chain couples TRBV7-2 to TRBJ2-7, with unresolved D. CDR1 and CDR2 (germline): SGHTA, FQGNSA. With 5 bases removed from V and 7 bases from J, the gap between germline ends came to 9 bases. This CDR3 comprises 11 residues. The CDR3 protein is CASSQEVEQYF. The CDR3 DNA reads as TGTGCCAGCAGCCAAGAGGTGGAGCAGTACTTC.

In the case of this clone: With a much larger clone just one base away, this may be a read error. Other DNA sequences in the sample encode the same CDR3. The gene calls are TRBV2 and TRBJ1-1; TRBD1 matches 8 bases. This CDR3 spans 13 amino acids. CDR1 is SNHLY and CDR2 is FYNNEI in the germline V gene. This CDR3 reads CASSGQDNTEAFF. DNA of the CDR3: TGTGCCAGTTCGGGACAGGATAACACTGAGGCTTTCTTT.

This clone was seen a few times. Different DNA sequences within this sample yield the same CDR3. The chain has TRBV5-5 and TRBJ1-2, with D maybe TRBD1 (6 bases). V was shortened by 4 bases and J by 1 base, with 8 bases between the two germline ends. This CDR3 comprises 13 residues. CDR1 and CDR2 from the germline V gene are SGHKS and YYEKEE (reference sequence). The CDR3 here is CASSPGDNYGYTF. CDR3 coding DNA: TGTGCCAGCAGCCCAGGGGATAACTATGGCTACACCTTC. The full variable domain, rest sourced from reference TRBV5-5 and TRBJ1-2, is DAGVTQSPTHLIKTRGQQVTLRCSPISGHKSVSWYQQVLGQGPQFIFQYYEKEERGRGNFPDRFSARQFPNYSSELNVNALLLGDSALYLCASSPGDNYGYTFGSGTRLTVV.

The chain links TRBV29-1 to TRBJ2-1; D is ambiguous. Trimming took 7 bases from V and 3 from J, leaving 13 bases between them. The CDR3 consists of 13 residues. CDR1 and CDR2 (germline): SQVTM, ANQGSEA. In nucleotides, the CDR3 is TGCAGCGCCACACGCGGCAGCTACAATGAGCAGTTCTTC. This gives the protein CSATRGSYNEQFF.

The gene calls are TRBV6-1 and TRBJ1-5; TRBD1 matches 9 bases. The CDR3 covers 15 residues. Germline loops: CDR1 MNHNS, CDR2 SASEGT. Trimming cost V 4 bases and J 7 bases; bases outside gene matches: 8. CDR3: CASSAHGQGYQPQHF. CDR3 nucleotide sequence: TGTGCCAGCAGTGCTCATGGACAGGGGTACCAGCCCCAGCATTTT.

This clone was found a few times. This chain links TRBV28 with TRBJ2-3; 7 bases line up with TRBD2. The CDR3 has 15 amino acids. V lost 4 bases, J lost 3 bases, and 7 bases stayed unmatched. Germline CDR1 MDHEN, CDR2 SYDVKM. CDR3 nucleotide sequence: TGTGCCAGCAGTTCCCCCCATAGCGGGACAGATACGCAGTATTTT. It translates to CASSSPHSGTDTQYF.

The chain uses TRBV5-1 and TRBJ2-5, with TRBD1 as a possible D gene (6 bases). The CDR3 contains 16 residues. The germline CDR1 and CDR2 sequences are SGHRS and YFSETQ. The germline V and J ends were trimmed by 0 bases and 2 bases, with 14 bases remaining between them. CDR3 sequence: CASSLGDRPWQETQYF. The CDR3 bases are TGCGCCAGCAGCTTGGGTGACAGGCCGTGGCAAGAGACCCAGTACTTC.

J is TRBJ2-3 and V is TRBV7-2; 9 bases match TRBD2. Germline CDR1 and CDR2: SGHTA and FQGNSA. The junction had 6 bases not matched to a gene; V was cut back by 5 bases and J by 3 bases. The CDR3 totals 15 residues. DNA of the CDR3: TGTGCCAGCAGCGTACTAGCGGGCCGTACAGATACGCAGTATTTT. Amino acid sequence: CASSVLAGRTDTQYF. Full variable domain (rest looked up from reference TRBV7-2 and TRBJ2-3): GAGVSQSPSNKVTEKGKDVELRCDPISGHTALYWYRQSLGQGLEFLIYFQGNSAPDKSGLPSDRFSAERTGGSVSTLTIQRTQQEDSAVYLCASSVLAGRTDTQYFGPGTRLTVL.

This clone was found once. This chain joins TRBV27 and TRBJ2-2; D is perhaps TRBD1 or TRBD2 (5 bases each). The CDR3 has 20 amino acids. Germline lookup yields CDR1 MNHEY and CDR2 SMNVEV (reference sequence). V was trimmed by 0 bases and J by 0 bases, leaving 20 bases between them. The CDR3 bases are TGTGCCAGCAGTTTATCTTTGTCGAGGGGTGCCTTCGCGAACACCGGGGAGCTGTTTTTT. Amino acids: CASSLSLSRGAFANTGELFF.